This T cell receptor beta chain was obtained from a study of blood T cell repertoires in COVID-19. In the study overall: PBMCs, B-cell-depleted T cells, or T cells were the source of the cDNA or gDNA that made up the material.

Measured with immunoSEQ multiplex PCR; TCRdb has only the in-frame clones, and not every one. Of about 180,000 clones in the sample, 86% were seen once. The CDR3 runs to 12 residues. CDR1 is MNHEY, CDR2 SMNVEV, per germline (reference sequence). The origin of this receptor is a woman aged 30 to 39 who had recovered from COVID-19. The chain joins TRBV27 to TRBJ2-7, with D unresolved. Material: PBMCs or T cells enriched from blood (not recorded which). Written as DNA, the CDR3 is TGTTCCCCGGCGGCTAGCTCCTACGAGCAGTACTTC. Translated, it gives CSPAASSYEQYF.